This TCR beta chain is drawn from a study of beta chain features in type 1 diabetes. Overall study results and limits: At VDJ recombination sites, type 1 diabetes patients had fewer insertions and more deleted nucleotides.

Every bit of the isolated RNA underwent reverse transcription, so sequencing read expressed TCRB transcripts. Sequenced by immunoSEQ multiplex PCR; TCRdb stores in-frame clones only, minus some. The table lists hundreds of thousands of clones, 30% of them singletons. In germline, CDR1 is GTSNPN, CDR2 SVGIG (reference sequence). After removal of 1 base from V and 4 bases from J, the junction contained 4 bases not matched to a gene. The CDR3 covers 15 residues. This clone was seen a handful of times. The antigen is not known. This receptor was obtained from a man between 18 and 35 years old in good health. J is TRBJ1-5 and V is TRBV30; the match to TRBD1 covers 10 bases. Sequenced input: naive CD4+ T cells from blood. The CDR3 sequence: CAWSEPGQGNQPQHF. As DNA, the CDR3 is TGTGCCTGGAGTGAACCGGGACAGGGGAATCAGCCCCAGCATTTT.